What follows is one T cell receptor (beta chain) and its context. This sample is drawn from a study of blood T cell repertoires in COVID-19. Study in general: Samples taken during acute and convalescent COVID-19 were collected in the United States, Italy and Spain.

The age range of participants was about 18 to 95 years, with residence in about two dozen US areas. Source study methods: For nucleated cells, counts were estimated from reference gene primer amplification. Repertoires were generated with immunoSEQ multiplex PCR, while TCRdb's copy carries only in-frame clones and drops some. V and J calls and clone size are copied from that table; D and trimming were computed from the DNA. The profile shows approximately 210,000 clones, around 81% of them singletons. Trimming cost V 0 bases and J 7 bases, with 20 bases left between them. Germline lookup yields CDR1 SGHRS and CDR2 YFSETQ. This CDR3 region has 16 residues.

The origin of this receptor is a young man with acute COVID-19. The chain links TRBV5-1 to TRBJ2-7; weak D call: TRBD2 (6 bases). The sequenced sample consisted of PBMCs or T cells enriched from blood (not recorded which). The CDR3 DNA sequence: TGCGCCAGCAGCTTGGCCCCCAGCACCCTCAGCGGGGAGCAGTACTTC. Its translation: CASSLAPSTLSGEQYF.